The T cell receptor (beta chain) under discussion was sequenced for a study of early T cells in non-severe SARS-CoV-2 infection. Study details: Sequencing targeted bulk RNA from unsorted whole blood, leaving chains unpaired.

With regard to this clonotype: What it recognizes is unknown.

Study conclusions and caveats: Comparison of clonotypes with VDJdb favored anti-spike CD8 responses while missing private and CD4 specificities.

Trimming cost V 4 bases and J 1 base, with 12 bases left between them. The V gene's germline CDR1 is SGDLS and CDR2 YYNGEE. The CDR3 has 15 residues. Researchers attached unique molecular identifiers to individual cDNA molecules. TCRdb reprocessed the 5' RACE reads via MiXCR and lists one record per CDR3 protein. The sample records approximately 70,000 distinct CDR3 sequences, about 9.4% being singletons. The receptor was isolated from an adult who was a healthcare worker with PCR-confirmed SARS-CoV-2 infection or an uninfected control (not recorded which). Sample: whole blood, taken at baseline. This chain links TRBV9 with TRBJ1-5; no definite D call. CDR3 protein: CASSPDVVSNQPQHF. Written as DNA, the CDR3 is TGTGCCAGCAGCCCCGATGTCGTCAGCAATCAGCCCCAGCATTTT.